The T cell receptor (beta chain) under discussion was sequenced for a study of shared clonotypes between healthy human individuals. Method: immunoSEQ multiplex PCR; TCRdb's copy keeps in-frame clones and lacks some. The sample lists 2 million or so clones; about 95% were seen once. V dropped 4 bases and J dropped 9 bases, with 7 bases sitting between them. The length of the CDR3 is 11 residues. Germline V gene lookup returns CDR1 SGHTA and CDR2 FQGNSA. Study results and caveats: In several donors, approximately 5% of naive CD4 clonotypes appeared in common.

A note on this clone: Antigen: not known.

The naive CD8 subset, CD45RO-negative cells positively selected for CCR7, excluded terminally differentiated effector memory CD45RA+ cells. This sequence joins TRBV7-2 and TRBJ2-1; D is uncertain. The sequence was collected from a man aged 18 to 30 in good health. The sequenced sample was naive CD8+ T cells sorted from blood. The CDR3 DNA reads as TGTGCCAGCAGCTCTTGGGGTGAGCAGTTCTTC. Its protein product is CASSSWGEQFF.